The 30 T cell receptor beta chains presented below share a single source sample, sequenced in a study of tumor and adjacent non-tumor tissue in lung cancer listed by TCRdb under 2018. Libraries were made using multiplex PCR. TCRdb records Illumina HiSeq 2500 as the sequencer. TCRbeta libraries were built by three rounds of nested PCR using primers (Table S4), following protocols modified from ARM-PCR. TCRdb reworked the public reads: Q25 trimming with fastp, MiXCR clone assembly, productive beta chains retained. CDR3 protein sequences are deduplicated, and each keeps its most common genes and DNA. For this sample the table gives tens of thousands of distinct CDR3 sequences, of which about 67% were detected only once. Together, the top ten hold 15% to 20% of the sample. RNA was isolated from bulk, unsorted tissue, and RNA quality was assessed with a NanoDrop ND-1000 and an Agilent 2100. The sequencing input was lung tumor tissue. All receptors derive from a man aged 55 to 70 with non-small cell lung cancer.

The rearrangement links TRBV29-1 to TRBJ2-2; D unclear. Deletions cut 4 bases from V and 4 bases from J, with 4 bases between. From germline, CDR1 is SQVTM and CDR2 ANQGSEA. CDR3 length: 11 residues. CDR3 residues: CSVGATGELFF. The CDR3 DNA reads TGCAGCGTTGGAGCCACCGGGGAGCTGTTTTTT.

The J gene is TRBJ1-1, the V gene TRBV11-2; D uncertain. The CDR3 is 14 amino acids. Trimming removed 5 bases from V and 1 base from J, with 11 bases in between. Germline V gene lookup returns CDR1 SGHAT and CDR2 FQNNGV. The CDR3 here is CASSPNTANTEAFF. CDR3 DNA sequence: TGTGCCAGCAGCCCGAATACGGCGAACACTGAAGCTTTCTTT.

This clonotype was recorded a few times. Possible read error: a much larger clone is one base away. Since no conserved phenylalanine or tryptophan closes the CDR3, a read error is the likely cause. The V gene is TRBV5-4, the J gene TRBJ1-1; no firm D call. This CDR3 is 12 amino acids long. The germline V gene has CDR1 SGHNT and CDR2 YYREEE (reference sequence). V was clipped by 4 bases and J by 11 bases, with 15 bases between them. CDR3 sequence: CASSLDPYRAFS. The CDR3 DNA sequence: TGTGCCAGCAGCCTAGACCCATATCGGGCTTTCTCT.

As for this clonotype: At one end the junction does not follow the germline gene, possibly because of a read error. The chain employs TRBV20-1 and TRBJ2-1, with 11 positions matching TRBD2. The CDR3 runs to 14 residues. Germline V gene sequence: CDR1 DFQATT, CDR2 SNEGSKA (reference sequence). The DNA for the CDR3 is TGCGGTGCTAGGCCGGGACTAGCGGACAATGAGCAGTTCTTC. Protein product: CGARPGLADNEQFF.

Regarding this clonotype: Since a much larger clone is just one base distant, this may be a read error. The chain recombines TRBV20-1 with TRBJ1-3, with no clear D. Germline CDR1 DFQATT, CDR2 SNEGSKA (reference sequence). The CDR3 is made up of 15 amino acids. V was clipped by 0 bases and J by 3 bases, with 12 bases between them. CDR3 sequence: CSARDQGLCGNTIYF. Here the CDR3 DNA reads TGCAGTGCTAGAGATCAAGGGTTATGTGGAAACACCATATATTTT.

This clonotype was counted many times. CDR3 bases: TGCGCCAGCAGCCAGGGACAGGGGGCGAATGAGCAGTTCTTC. Protein: CASSQGQGANEQFF. V usage is TRBV5-1 and J usage is TRBJ2-1; 12 bases match TRBD1. The CDR3 is made up of 14 amino acids. Unmatched junction bases numbered 3, after V lost 4 bases and J lost 7 bases. Germline CDR1 and CDR2: SGHRS and YFSETQ.

As concerns this clonotype: Given a much more abundant clone one base away, this may be a read error. V is TRBV6-5 and J is TRBJ1-1; a weak D match, TRBD1 (5 bases). The ends were cut back, 3 bases at V and 1 base at J, with 12 bases in the middle. The germline gives CDR1 MNHEY, CDR2 SVGAGI. The CDR3 covers 15 residues. This CDR3 reads CASSYTRTRNTEAFF. The CDR3 nucleotides are TGTGCCAGCAGTTATACCAGGACAAGGAACACTGAAGCTTTCTTT.

V usage is TRBV20-1 and J usage is TRBJ1-1; D gene uncertain. This CDR3 comprises 13 residues. Per germline, CDR1 DFQATT and CDR2 SNEGSKA (reference sequence). Trimming removed 3 bases from V and 3 bases from J, with 11 bases in between. CDR3 amino acids: CSASPRLDTEAFF. The DNA for the CDR3 is TGCAGTGCTAGTCCGAGATTGGACACTGAAGCTTTCTTT.

This chain joins TRBV4-2 and TRBJ1-1, with D uncertain. Germline V gene sequence: CDR1 LGHNA, CDR2 YNFKEQ. The CDR3 loop spans 13 amino acids. The CDR3 is CVSSQEKGGVAFF. The DNA for the CDR3 is TGTGTCAGTAGCCAAGAAAAGGGAGGTGTAGCTTTCTTT.

About this clonotype itself: Its ends do not fully match the called genes, so a read error is possible. The gene calls are TRBV10-2 and TRBJ2-7; 7 bases match TRBD1. The CDR3 extends over 14 amino acids. CDR1 is WSHSY, CDR2 SAAADI, per germline. CDR3 protein: CASRSTGAPYEQYF. The CDR3 coding sequence is TGTGCCAGCAGATCAACAGGGGCACCCTACGAGCAGTACTTC.

On this clonotype: A single base separates this from a much larger clone, so it may be a read error. DNA of the CDR3: TGTGCCAGCAGCTTGGGGACGGATGGCCACACCTTC. This codes for CASSLGTDGHTF. V gene TRBV7-8 combines with J gene TRBJ1-2; D possibly corresponds to TRBD1 (5 bases). The CDR3 consists of 12 residues. CDR1 and CDR2 from the germline V gene are SGHVS and FQNEAQ.

This clonotype turned up a few times. A clone one base away is much larger, so this may be a read error. CDR3 in amino acids: CANSQEAAGGPGANVLTF. Here the CDR3 DNA reads TGCGCCAACAGCCAAGAAGCAGCGGGAGGCCCTGGGGCCAACGTCCTGACTTTC. This chain uses TRBV4-1 with TRBJ2-6; 9 bases are shared with TRBD2. Germline V CDR1 and CDR2: MGHRA, YSYEKL. CDR3 length: 18 residues.

CDR3 nucleotide sequence: TGCAGCGTTACAGGGGGAATTAGCGGGGCGACTAGCACAGATACGCAGTATTTT. Residues: CSVTGGISGATSTDTQYF. The chain uses TRBV29-1 and TRBJ2-3; D is perhaps TRBD1 or TRBD2 (8 bases each). CDR1 and CDR2 (germline): SQVTM, ANQGSEA. The CDR3 spans 18 residues. V shed 5 bases and J shed 0 bases, with 24 bases lying between them.

As regards this clonotype: This could be a read error, since a much larger clone is one nucleotide away. The genes are TRBV20-1 and TRBJ1-2; D ambiguous. CDR1 DFQATT and CDR2 SNEGSKA come from the germline V gene (reference sequence). The CDR3 runs 12 residues. The CDR3 is CSVRKPGSGYTF. The CDR3 DNA reads as TGCAGTGTTAGAAAACCCGGGAGTGGCTACACCTTC.

This clonotype was recorded only once. One base away lies a much larger clone, so this may be a sequencing read error. The genes are TRBV7-9 and TRBJ1-4; 7 nucleotides match TRBD1. CDR3 length: 14 residues. The junction had 4 bases not matched to a gene; V was cut back by 1 base and J by 8 bases. Germline CDR1 is SEHNR and CDR2 is FQNEAQ (reference sequence). The CDR3, as DNA: TGTGCCAGCAGCTTAGGACAGGGAGGCGAAAAACTGTTTTTT. It specifies CASSLGQGGEKLFF.

The chain carries TRBV11-3 and TRBJ1-1; perhaps TRBD1 as D (6 bases). The germline gives CDR1 SGHNT, CDR2 YENEEA. Between the trimmed V and J ends, which lost 5 bases and 2 bases, there was a span of 18 bases. CDR3 length: 16 amino acids. The CDR3 sequence is CASSRTSGGYNTEAFF. The CDR3 DNA is TGTGCCAGCAGCCGTACCTCCGGGGGCTACAACACTGAAGCTTTCTTT.

Points on this clonotype: Given a much more abundant clone one base away, this may be a read error. The V gene is TRBV7-9, the J gene TRBJ2-5; 9 bases map to TRBD2. V lost 1 base to trimming and J lost 4 bases; unmatched junction nucleotides: 4. Germline values: CDR1 SEHNR, CDR2 FQNEAQ (reference sequence). This CDR3 has 15 amino acids. In DNA, the CDR3 is TGTGCCAGCAGCTTAGGGCTAGCGGGAAGAGAGACCCAGTACTTC. It yields the protein CASSLGLAGRETQYF.

In its sample, this clonotype was seen a few times. A much larger clone differs from this one at a single base, so this may be a read error. The chain has TRBV5-4 and TRBJ2-7; 11 bases map to TRBD2. Germline lookup yields CDR1 SGHNT and CDR2 YYREEE (reference sequence). Germline trimming cut 4 bases from V and 5 bases from J; bases unmatched to any gene: 8. The CDR3 is 15 residues long. The CDR3 region has the DNA TGTGCCAGCAGCCTAAGTGGGACTAGCGGACACGAGCAGTACTTC. Translating gives CASSLSGTSGHEQYF.

This clonotype is a singleton in its sample. One end of the junction fails to match germline, which may point to a read error. The chain couples TRBV10-2 to TRBJ2-5; 7 nucleotides match TRBD2. The CDR3 extends over 13 amino acids. The germline gives CDR1 WSHSY, CDR2 SAAADI. The CDR3 is CVSRLVAGEAQYF. CDR3 bases: TGCGTCAGCAGATTGGTGGCGGGGGAGGCCCAGTACTTC.

Turning to this clonotype: This clone may be a read error of a much larger clone one base away. The chain uses TRBV12-5 and TRBJ2-2; TRBD1 is a possible D gene (6 bases). This CDR3 is built from 15 residues. The germline gives CDR1 LGHNT, CDR2 FRNRAP. The chain's CDR3 is CDSAQGWVRRGELFF. The CDR3 DNA is TGTGATAGTGCCCAGGGGTGGGTCCGGCGCGGGGAGCTGTTTTTT.

On this clonotype itself: In this CDR3 the conserved last residue, phenylalanine or tryptophan, is missing, so a read error is likely. The limits of the CDR3 on the DNA are not certain, so only TCRdb's listed CDR3 is given. The rearrangement links TRBV6-6 to TRBJ2-7; the D segment call TRBD2 is taken from the table without a DNA check. The germline CDR1 and CDR2 sequences are MNHNY and SVGAGI (reference sequence). From its first to its last residue, the CDR3 has 14 amino acids. CDR3 amino acids: CASSFVSGGYEQYI.

The CDR3 sequence: CASSAGFTDTQYF. CDR3 nucleotide sequence: TGTGCCAGTAGTGCGGGTTTCACAGATACGCAGTATTTT. The V and J genes are TRBV19 and TRBJ2-3, with TRBD2 as a possible D gene (5 bases). The germline gives CDR1 LNHDA, CDR2 SQIVND (reference sequence). With 5 bases removed from V and 2 bases from J, the gap between germline ends came to 8 bases. This CDR3 region has 13 residues.

This clonotype was recorded many times. The chain couples TRBV20-1 to TRBJ2-1, with D perhaps TRBD1 (6 bases). V lost 6 bases and J 10 bases, leaving 13 bases between the germline ends. Germline lookup yields CDR1 DFQATT and CDR2 SNEGSKA (reference sequence). The length of the CDR3 is 11 residues. The CDR3 here is CSAQGLSEQFF. The CDR3 coding sequence is TGCAGTGCCCAGGGGCTATCCGAGCAGTTCTTC.

This clonotype was picked up many times. V and J are TRBV4-3 and TRBJ2-1; D perhaps matches TRBD2 (5 bases). CDR1 is LGHNA and CDR2 is YSLEER in the germline V gene. This CDR3 spans 16 amino acids. V gave up 1 base and J gave up 0 bases, with 10 bases separating them. The CDR3 reads CASSQVGGPSYNEQFF. Written as DNA, the CDR3 is TGCGCCAGCAGCCAAGTCGGCGGGCCCTCCTACAATGAGCAGTTCTTC.

As regards this clonotype: Germline is not matched at one junction end, which may reflect a read error. DNA of the CDR3: TGTACCAGGGGATCAACAGCCGACGGGGGGAGCACTGAAGCTTTCTTT. This translates into CTRGSTADGGSTEAFF. This sequence joins TRBV14 and TRBJ1-1; the D gene is possibly TRBD1 (6 bases). CDR3 length equals 16 residues. Germline V CDR1 and CDR2: SGHDN, FVKESK.

A remark on this clonotype: A read error may produce the germline difference seen at one junction end. The rearrangement uses TRBV11-1 and TRBJ2-5; D is unclear. The CDR3 spans 16 residues. Germline assignment: CDR1 SGHAT and CDR2 FQDESV (reference sequence). The CDR3 region has the DNA TGTGCCAGCAGCTCGGCGGTCAATTACTCCCAAGAGGCCCAGTGCTTC. It codes for CASSSAVNYSQEAQCF.

Comment on this clonotype: One end of the junction varies from germline; a read error may be responsible. CDR3 in DNA: TGTACCAGCAGTGACTCTGTCGGGACAGGGGGTTTTGAGCAGTTCTTC. It is translated as CTSSDSVGTGGFEQFF. The rearrangement joins TRBV6-4 to TRBJ2-1, with 11 positions matching TRBD1. Per germline, CDR1 MRHNA and CDR2 SNTAGT. The CDR3 covers 16 residues.

About this clonotype itself: Relative to the germline gene, one junction end is altered; a read error may explain this. The genes are TRBV4-3 and TRBJ2-7; D is perhaps TRBD2 (6 bases). The CDR3 sequence is 16 residues long. Germline V CDR1 and CDR2: LGHNA, YSLEER. Written as DNA, the CDR3 is TGCGCCGGCAGCCAAGATCAGGCTAGCGTGAGTTACGAGCGGTACTTC. Translating it yields CAGSQDQASVSYERYF.

Regarding this clonotype: Possible read error: a much larger clone is one base away. The chain links TRBV20-1 to TRBJ2-5; weak D call: TRBD1 (6 bases). This CDR3 region has 14 residues. Germline loops: CDR1 DFQATT, CDR2 SNEGSKA (reference sequence). The CDR3 sequence: CSALTGLTQDTQYF. The CDR3 bases are TGCAGTGCTTTGACAGGCCTGACGCAAGATACCCAGTACTTC.

This clonotype was seen only once. The conserved final phenylalanine or tryptophan is absent from the CDR3, which likely points to a read error. V gene TRBV4-1 combines with J gene TRBJ2-4, with TRBD1 matching over 8 bases. CDR3 size: 19 residues. Germline CDR1 reads MGHRA; CDR2 reads YSYEKL. Trimming cost V 0 bases and J 0 bases; bases outside gene matches: 10. DNA for the CDR3: TGCGCCAGCAGCCAAGACGGGGGACAGGTTCCTCTAGCCAAAAACATTCAGTACTTA. Amino acids: CASSQDGGQVPLAKNIQYL.